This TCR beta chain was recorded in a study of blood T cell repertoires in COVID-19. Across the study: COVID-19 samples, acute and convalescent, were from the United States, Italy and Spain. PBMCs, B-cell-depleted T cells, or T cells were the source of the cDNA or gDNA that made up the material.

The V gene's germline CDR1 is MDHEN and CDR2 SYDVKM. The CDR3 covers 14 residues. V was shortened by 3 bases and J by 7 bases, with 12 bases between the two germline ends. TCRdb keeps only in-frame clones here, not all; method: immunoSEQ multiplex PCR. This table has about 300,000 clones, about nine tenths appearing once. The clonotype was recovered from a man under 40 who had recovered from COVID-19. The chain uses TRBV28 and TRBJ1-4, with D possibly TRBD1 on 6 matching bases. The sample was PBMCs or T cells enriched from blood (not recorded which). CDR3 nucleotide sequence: TGTGCCAGCAGTTTGGGGGGGCGGGCTGAAAAACTGTTTTTT. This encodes CASSLGGRAEKLFF.